This T cell receptor beta chain was retrieved from a study of neurological immune-mediated disorders. 5'RACE with 10-nucleotide random UMIs generated the cDNA. TCRdb ran MiXCR on the 5' RACE reads and lists one entry per CDR3 protein. The sample includes 60,000 to 80,000 distinct CDR3 sequences, around 5% of them seen just once. This clonotype was counted between two and nine times. Compared with germline, one end of the junction differs, possibly owing to a read error. The length of the CDR3 is 15 residues. The germline CDR1 and CDR2 sequences are SGHTA and FQGNSA. The rearrangement links TRBV7-2 to TRBJ1-5; TRBD1 is a possible D gene (6 bases). The source material was PBMCs. This TCR derives from a woman aged 45-60 years with multiple sclerosis. The CDR3 DNA sequence: TGTGCCAGCAGCTTAGCCAGGGGAGGGACTCAGCCCCAGAATTTT. Amino acid sequence: CASSLARGGTQPQNF.